The rows below give T cell receptor beta chains drawn from one sample of a study of T-cell reconstitution after alpha-beta-depleted transplantation in children. One entry per CDR3 protein results from TCRdb running MiXCR on the PCR reads. Of 240,000 or so distinct CDR3 sequences in the sample, around 7.5% were seen once. Sequenced material: PBMCs, mostly from graft donor cells, taken 180 days after TCRalphabeta/CD19-depleted stem cell transplant. These receptors were taken from a male patient between 5 and 17 years old who had a stem cell transplant for acute lymphoblastic leukemia, so the T cells may come from the graft donor. The CDR3 runs from the conserved cysteine through the conserved F or W. The D gene is left open where the match is weak. Size tells how often a clone was seen (once, few, many) or the class of an expanded clone, and some rows leave it out.

v_call: TRBV10-3; j_call: TRBJ2-2; clone_size: .; d_call: TRBD2; cdr3_nt: TGTGCCATCAAAACTAGCGGGGGGGCGAACACCGGGGAGCTGTTTTTT; cdr3_aa: CAIKTSGGANTGELFF
v_call: TRBV20-1; j_call: TRBJ1-2; clone_size: many; d_call: .; cdr3_nt: TGCAGTGCTAGAGATTTCTATGGCTACACCTTC; cdr3_aa: CSARDFYGYTF
v_call: TRBV24-1; j_call: TRBJ2-1; clone_size: many; d_call: .; cdr3_nt: TGTGCCACCAGTGATGGCCCCGGCTCCTACAATGAGCAGTTCTTC; cdr3_aa: CATSDGPGSYNEQFF
v_call: TRBV12-3/TRBV12-4; j_call: TRBJ2-3; clone_size: many; d_call: TRBD1; cdr3_nt: TGTGCCAGCAGTTCTGCCGGGACAGACTACACAGATACGCAGTATTTT; cdr3_aa: CASSSAGTDYTDTQYF
v_call: TRBV28; j_call: TRBJ2-2; clone_size: many; d_call: TRBD2; cdr3_nt: TGTGCCAGCAGCGCACTAGCGGGACTTATGAACACCGGGGAGCTGTTTTTT; cdr3_aa: CASSALAGLMNTGELFF
v_call: TRBV28; j_call: TRBJ1-2; clone_size: few; d_call: .; cdr3_nt: TGTGCCAGCAGTTTGGACGGGGCCGTTTATGGCTACACCTTC; cdr3_aa: CASSLDGAVYGYTF
v_call: TRBV6-2/TRBV6-3; j_call: TRBJ2-7; clone_size: many; d_call: .; cdr3_nt: TGTGCCAGCACGGACCCCCATTGGGACTACGAGCAGTACTTC; cdr3_aa: CASTDPHWDYEQYF
v_call: TRBV6-5; j_call: TRBJ1-2; clone_size: many; d_call: .; cdr3_nt: TGTGCCAGCAGCTCCCGGGACGGCGGTTCCCGCTACACCTTC; cdr3_aa: CASSSRDGGSRYTF
v_call: TRBV5-1; j_call: TRBJ1-1; clone_size: many; d_call: .; cdr3_nt: TGCGCCAGCAGCCTTCCCGGACAGAACACTGAAGCTTTCTTT; cdr3_aa: CASSLPGQNTEAFF
v_call: TRBV7-9; j_call: TRBJ2-1; clone_size: many; d_call: TRBD1; cdr3_nt: TGTGCCAGCAGATTCGGACAGGGAGGCTACAATGAGCAGTTCTTC; cdr3_aa: CASRFGQGGYNEQFF
v_call: TRBV7-6; j_call: TRBJ1-5; clone_size: many; d_call: .; cdr3_nt: TGTGCCAGCAGCCGTGAGGGGGGGCGAGGTACTCAGCCCCAGCATTTT; cdr3_aa: CASSREGGRGTQPQHF
v_call: TRBV2; j_call: TRBJ2-7; clone_size: .; d_call: .; cdr3_nt: TGTGCCAGCCTAGGTTCTCCCTCCTACGAGCAGTACTTC; cdr3_aa: CASLGSPSYEQYF
v_call: TRBV7-8; j_call: TRBJ1-6; clone_size: many; d_call: .; cdr3_nt: TGTGCCAGCAGCTACTTACTCGCGGAGGATTCACCCCTCCACTTT; cdr3_aa: CASSYLLAEDSPLHF
v_call: TRBV5-1; j_call: TRBJ1-2; clone_size: many; d_call: .; cdr3_nt: TGCGCCAGCAGCTTGGGTCCAGGGGCGAATGGCTACACCTTC; cdr3_aa: CASSLGPGANGYTF
v_call: TRBV20-1; j_call: TRBJ2-3; clone_size: many; d_call: .; cdr3_nt: TGCAGTGCTAGCTCAGGGGATACGCAGTATTTT; cdr3_aa: CSASSGDTQYF
v_call: TRBV7-6; j_call: TRBJ2-2; clone_size: many; d_call: TRBD1; cdr3_nt: TGTGCCAGCAGCTTAGTCAGATCCGACAGGGGGCTACCCACCGGGGAGCTGTTTTTT; cdr3_aa: CASSLVRSDRGLPTGELFF
v_call: TRBV23-1; j_call: TRBJ2-3; clone_size: .; d_call: .; cdr3_nt: TGCGCCAGCAGTCAATCCCCATCGGGGGCCGGAGATACGCAGTATTTT; cdr3_aa: CASSQSPSGAGDTQYF
v_call: TRBV28; j_call: TRBJ2-2; clone_size: many; d_call: .; cdr3_nt: TGTGCCAGCAGTCCTCGGGGGAGGAGGAACACCGGGGAGCTGTTTTTT; cdr3_aa: CASSPRGRRNTGELFF
v_call: TRBV29-1; j_call: TRBJ2-7; clone_size: many; d_call: TRBD2; cdr3_nt: TGCAGCGTTGGTCGGAGCGGGAGGTGGGAGCAGTACTTC; cdr3_aa: CSVGRSGRWEQYF
v_call: TRBV7-8; j_call: TRBJ2-3; clone_size: many; d_call: .; cdr3_nt: TGTGCCAGCAGCTTAGCGCGTGTGGGAGACGCCTTGAGGGCGCAGTATTTT; cdr3_aa: CASSLARVGDALRAQYF
v_call: TRBV6-4; j_call: TRBJ1-1; clone_size: many; d_call: TRBD1; cdr3_nt: TGTGCCAGCAGGGGGACAGGGAGAAACACTGAAGCTTTCTTT; cdr3_aa: CASRGTGRNTEAFF
v_call: TRBV5-1; j_call: TRBJ2-2; clone_size: many; d_call: .; cdr3_nt: TGCGCCAGCAGCTTGCCCCTAGGAGGGGCGCGTGCCGGGGAGCTGTTTTTT; cdr3_aa: CASSLPLGGARAGELFF
v_call: TRBV18; j_call: TRBJ1-2; clone_size: .; d_call: .; cdr3_nt: TGTGCCAGCTCACCCCCTGCGGGGGGACCCTATGGCTACACCTTC; cdr3_aa: CASSPPAGGPYGYTF
v_call: TRBV27; j_call: TRBJ2-2; clone_size: many; d_call: .; cdr3_nt: TGTGCCAGCAGCAGGGCCCCAGGTAGCGCGAACACCGGGGAGCTGTTTTTT; cdr3_aa: CASSRAPGSANTGELFF
v_call: TRBV4-3; j_call: TRBJ2-3; clone_size: many; d_call: .; cdr3_nt: TGCGCCAGCAGCCAAGATCGGGGGGCGGGCACAGATACGCAGTATTTT; cdr3_aa: CASSQDRGAGTDTQYF
v_call: TRBV28; j_call: TRBJ2-3; clone_size: many; d_call: .; cdr3_nt: TGTGCCAGCACTAGCCGGTTGGATACGCAGTATTTT; cdr3_aa: CASTSRLDTQYF
v_call: TRBV6-5; j_call: TRBJ2-3; clone_size: many; d_call: .; cdr3_nt: TGTGCCAGCAGTTACGTGGGCGGAGGAAATACGCAGTATTTT; cdr3_aa: CASSYVGGGNTQYF
v_call: TRBV6-1; j_call: TRBJ1-2; clone_size: many; d_call: .; cdr3_nt: TGTGCCAGCAGTGAAATGCCGGGCGGCTACACCTTC; cdr3_aa: CASSEMPGGYTF
v_call: TRBV4-1; j_call: TRBJ1-6; clone_size: many; d_call: .; cdr3_nt: TGCGCCAGCAGCCCAGTGGGTCTAAATTCACCCCTCCACTTT; cdr3_aa: CASSPVGLNSPLHF
v_call: TRBV11-2; j_call: TRBJ2-1; clone_size: many; d_call: .; cdr3_nt: TGTGCCAGCAGCTTAGAAAGGAATGAGCAGTTCTTC; cdr3_aa: CASSLERNEQFF
v_call: TRBV6-2/TRBV6-3; j_call: TRBJ2-2; clone_size: many; d_call: TRBD2; cdr3_nt: TGTGCCAGCACCCATCGCCCCTTGGGACTAGCGGGGGAAGGTGGCCGTCGGGGTTTGTTTTTT; cdr3_aa: CASTHRPLGLAGEGGRRGLFF
v_call: TRBV28; j_call: TRBJ2-3; clone_size: many; d_call: TRBD2; cdr3_nt: TGTGCCAGCAGTTTAAGGACTAGCTTCACAGATACGCAGTATTTT; cdr3_aa: CASSLRTSFTDTQYF
v_call: TRBV4-3; j_call: TRBJ1-5; clone_size: many; d_call: TRBD1; cdr3_nt: TGCGCCAGCAGCCAAGGCCTGGCAGGGGGCCAGCCCCAGCATTTT; cdr3_aa: CASSQGLAGGQPQHF
v_call: TRBV11-1; j_call: TRBJ2-7; clone_size: .; d_call: TRBD1; cdr3_nt: TGTGCCAGCAGCTTATCCGGGACAGGTGGCTACGATCAGTACTTC; cdr3_aa: CASSLSGTGGYDQYF
v_call: TRBV7-2; j_call: TRBJ1-3; clone_size: many; d_call: .; cdr3_nt: TGTGCCAGCAGTACTCCTGGAAACACCATATATTTT; cdr3_aa: CASSTPGNTIYF
v_call: TRBV6-5; j_call: TRBJ2-6; clone_size: many; d_call: TRBD2; cdr3_nt: TGTGCCAGCAGTTTCGGGGGGGCTGGGGCCAACGTCCTGACTTTC; cdr3_aa: CASSFGGAGANVLTF
v_call: TRBV24-1; j_call: TRBJ2-2; clone_size: many; d_call: .; cdr3_nt: TGTGCCACCAGTGATGCACAGGGTTTCACCGGGGAGCTGTTTTTT; cdr3_aa: CATSDAQGFTGELFF
v_call: TRBV19; j_call: TRBJ2-6; clone_size: .; d_call: TRBD1; cdr3_nt: TGTGCCAGCGGGACAGGGGACCGTGGGGCCAACGTCCTGACTTTC; cdr3_aa: CASGTGDRGANVLTF
v_call: TRBV5-1; j_call: TRBJ1-2; clone_size: many; d_call: TRBD1; cdr3_nt: TGCGCCAGCAGCCCCGGACAGGGGTTCGGTGGCTACACCTTC; cdr3_aa: CASSPGQGFGGYTF
v_call: TRBV28; j_call: TRBJ2-7; clone_size: many; d_call: .; cdr3_nt: TGTGCCAGCAGCCAAGTTGAATACGAGCAGTACTTC; cdr3_aa: CASSQVEYEQYF
v_call: TRBV5-1; j_call: TRBJ2-5; clone_size: many; d_call: .; cdr3_nt: TGCGCCAGCAGCCCTCTGGGGCCTAAAGAGACCCAGTACTTC; cdr3_aa: CASSPLGPKETQYF
v_call: TRBV6-1; j_call: TRBJ1-5; clone_size: many; d_call: .; cdr3_nt: TGTGCCAGCAGTGCGGGGGGGGATAGCAATCAGCCCCAGCATTTT; cdr3_aa: CASSAGGDSNQPQHF
v_call: TRBV25-1; j_call: TRBJ2-2; clone_size: .; d_call: TRBD2; cdr3_nt: TGTGCCAGCAATCGGGGGGCCGGGGAGCTGTTTTTT; cdr3_aa: CASNRGAGELFF
v_call: TRBV5-1; j_call: TRBJ2-1; clone_size: many; d_call: TRBD1; cdr3_nt: TGCGCCAGCAGCTTGCACAGGGGGCTCGGGAGGTTGGTCCCCCGTGAGCAGTTCTTC; cdr3_aa: CASSLHRGLGRLVPREQFF
v_call: TRBV29-1; j_call: TRBJ1-4; clone_size: many; d_call: .; cdr3_nt: TGCAGCGTTCGGGTTGAAGGTCATGAAAAACTGTTTTTT; cdr3_aa: CSVRVEGHEKLFF
v_call: TRBV28; j_call: TRBJ2-7; clone_size: many; d_call: TRBD2; cdr3_nt: TGTGCCAGCAGTTTATCCGGGACTAGCGGGATCTACGAGCAGTACTTC; cdr3_aa: CASSLSGTSGIYEQYF
v_call: TRBV9; j_call: TRBJ1-3; clone_size: many; d_call: .; cdr3_nt: TGTGCCAGCAGCGCCCAGGACCTCTCTGGAAACACCATATATTTT; cdr3_aa: CASSAQDLSGNTIYF
v_call: TRBV3-1; j_call: TRBJ2-7; clone_size: .; d_call: TRBD2; cdr3_nt: TGTGCCAGCAGCCAAGCCGGGACTAGAGGCCACGAGCAGTACTTC; cdr3_aa: CASSQAGTRGHEQYF
v_call: TRBV27; j_call: TRBJ1-2; clone_size: many; d_call: .; cdr3_nt: TGTGCCAGCAGTCTCTTGCCTGAGTACTATGGCTACACCTTC; cdr3_aa: CASSLLPEYYGYTF
v_call: TRBV5-1; j_call: TRBJ2-7; clone_size: many; d_call: .; cdr3_nt: TGCGCCAGCAGCTCCCAAGAAAGACCCTACGAGCAGTACTTC; cdr3_aa: CASSSQERPYEQYF
v_call: TRBV12-3/TRBV12-4; j_call: TRBJ1-5; clone_size: many; d_call: .; cdr3_nt: TGTGCCAGCAGTTTAGATCAGACACATCGACAGCCCCAGCATTTT; cdr3_aa: CASSLDQTHRQPQHF
v_call: TRBV28; j_call: TRBJ2-6; clone_size: many; d_call: TRBD2; cdr3_nt: TGTGCCAGCATAAACCGGGAGGGAGCTGGGGCCAACGTCCTGACTTTC; cdr3_aa: CASINREGAGANVLTF
v_call: TRBV12-3/TRBV12-4; j_call: TRBJ2-7; clone_size: many; d_call: .; cdr3_nt: TGTGCCAGCACCTCGCACCAGGGTGATCGGTACTTC; cdr3_aa: CASTSHQGDRYF
v_call: TRBV24-1; j_call: TRBJ2-7; clone_size: many; d_call: TRBD1; cdr3_nt: TGTGCCACCAGTCGGGCAGGGGGCAACGAGCAGTACTTC; cdr3_aa: CATSRAGGNEQYF
v_call: TRBV7-2; j_call: TRBJ2-1; clone_size: many; d_call: TRBD2; cdr3_nt: TGTGCCAGCAGCCCCCGGACTAGCGGGAACGATGAGCAGTTCTTC; cdr3_aa: CASSPRTSGNDEQFF
v_call: TRBV20-1; j_call: TRBJ2-1; clone_size: many; d_call: .; cdr3_nt: TGCAGTGCTAACGGGTTGAGCTCCTACAATGAGCAGTTCTTC; cdr3_aa: CSANGLSSYNEQFF
v_call: TRBV5-5; j_call: TRBJ2-7; clone_size: many; d_call: TRBD2; cdr3_nt: TGTGCCAGCAGCTTGGGAGGGACTAGCGGGTACGAGCAGTACTTC; cdr3_aa: CASSLGGTSGYEQYF